This entry lists 26 T cell receptor beta chains sequenced from one sample in a study of T-cell reconstitution after alpha-beta-depleted transplantation in children (dated by TCRdb to the mid-2010s). Explained via the paper, the treatment or condition label denotes: allogeneic hematopoietic cell transplantation with graft depleted of TCRalphabeta T cells and CD19 B cells. The receptor library was made with PCR. This sample was sequenced with an Illumina HiSeq 2500. TCR library preparation used molecular barcoding, with unique molecular identifiers applied to normalize quantification of the TCRbeta repertoire. TCRdb ran its own pipeline on the public reads, namely fastp trimming at Q25 and MiXCR clone calling, and kept in-frame beta chains. Each record represents a unique CDR3 protein, reported with the most common genes and DNA among its rows. Recorded for this sample are some 200,000 distinct CDR3 sequences; approximately 6.9% of them occurred a single time. Roughly 6% of the sample is held by the ten biggest clonotypes.

The specimen was PBMCs, collected before TCRalphabeta/CD19-depleted stem cell transplant. Receptor source: a boy aged 2 to 10 with acute lymphoblastic leukemia, due to receive a stem cell transplant.

This CDR3 is CASSSGGGAGANVLTF. For the CDR3, the DNA is TGTGCCAGTAGTTCCGGGGGGGGCGCTGGGGCCAACGTCCTGACTTTC. The rearrangement uses TRBV19 and TRBJ2-6; 8 nucleotides match TRBD2. CDR3 length: 16 residues. The germline gives CDR1 LNHDA, CDR2 SQIVND (reference sequence). V was clipped by 5 bases and J by 2 bases; unmatched bases: 5.

This clonotype was counted at least ten times. This chain connects TRBV28 to TRBJ1-4; tentatively, D is TRBD1 (6 bases). Trimming took 7 bases from V and 5 from J, leaving 11 bases between them. CDR1 MDHEN and CDR2 SYDVKM come from the germline V gene. The CDR3 runs 13 residues. CDR3 sequence (DNA): TGTGCCAGCATAAAAGGGGGGAATGAAAAACTGTTTTTT. Amino acid sequence: CASIKGGNEKLFF.

Ten or more counts support this clonotype. The V gene is TRBV11-3, the J gene TRBJ2-7; unclear D gene. Germline loops: CDR1 SGHNT, CDR2 YENEEA. CDR3 length equals 13 residues. With 2 bases removed from V and 2 bases from J, the gap between germline ends came to 7 bases. The CDR3 DNA follows: TGTGCCAGCAGCTTAAATTCCGCCTACGAGCAGTACTTC. As protein: CASSLNSAYEQYF.

The chain carries TRBV21-1 and TRBJ2-7; TRBD1 is the table's D call, not checked against the DNA. TRBV21-1 is reported as a pseudogene. CDR3 size: 14 residues. The CDR3 sequence is CASSKDVGGQGVYF. DNA for the CDR3: TGTGCCAGCAGCAAAGACGTAGGAGGACAGGGTGTCTACTTC.

This clonotype was seen repeatedly, ten times or more. This CDR3 reads CASSSARVERDGTDTQYF. The CDR3 DNA reads as TGTGCCAGCAGCTCCGCCAGGGTAGAGCGGGATGGGACAGATACGCAGTATTTT. The rearrangement uses TRBV11-2 and TRBJ2-3, with 7 bases lining up with TRBD2. V was clipped by 4 bases and J by 3 bases; unmatched bases: 16. The CDR3 extends over 18 amino acids. Germline CDR1 is SGHAT and CDR2 is FQNNGV.

V gene TRBV28 combines with J gene TRBJ1-2, with 8 bases that match TRBD1. CDR3 length: 12 amino acids. Germline CDR1 MDHEN, CDR2 SYDVKM. J was trimmed by 6 bases and V by 5 bases; bases with no gene match: 2. For the CDR3, the DNA is TGTGCCAGCAGTCAGGACAGGGATGGCTACACCTTC. It yields the protein CASSQDRDGYTF.

This clonotype was detected ten times or more. This chain joins TRBV5-5 and TRBJ2-7; tentatively, D is TRBD2 (6 bases). Germline CDR1 is SGHKS and CDR2 is YYEKEE (reference sequence). Trimming took off 1 base at V and 4 bases at J, with 21 bases between the two ends. This CDR3 comprises 17 residues. CDR3 sequence: CASSLRGDPGLLYEQYF. CDR3 DNA sequence: TGTGCCAGCAGCTTGAGGGGAGATCCGGGACTTCTGTACGAGCAGTACTTC.

Sample share makes this clonotype medium-sized (0.01 to 0.1%). The V gene is TRBV7-9, the J gene TRBJ2-7; D uncertain. This CDR3 comprises 13 residues. CDR1 SEHNR and CDR2 FQNEAQ come from the germline V gene (reference sequence). Between the trimmed V and J ends, which lost 1 base and 4 bases, there was a span of 8 bases. The CDR3, as DNA: TGTGCCAGCAGCTTAGAGTCTGAATACGAGCAGTACTTC. It translates to CASSLESEYEQYF.

This clonotype has just a few counts. This chain links TRBV7-2 with TRBJ2-5; 7 bases are shared with TRBD2. The CDR3 has 16 amino acids. The V segment lost 0 bases and the J segment 0 bases; nucleotides outside the gene matches: 4. Germline V lookup: CDR1 SGHTA, CDR2 FQGNSA. The CDR3 protein is CASSLASGGHQETQYF. The DNA of the CDR3 is TGTGCCAGCAGCTTAGCTTCGGGGGGACACCAAGAGACCCAGTACTTC.

The chain links TRBV29-1 to TRBJ1-1; TRBD1 might be the D (6 bases). V was clipped by 3 bases and J by 3 bases, with 26 bases between them. The CDR3 extends over 18 amino acids. CDR1 is SQVTM and CDR2 is ANQGSEA in the germline V gene. CDR3 coding DNA: TGCAGCGTTGATCCGGTAGGGGACATCCTAAAGGCGGACACTGAAGCTTTCTTT. Amino acids: CSVDPVGDILKADTEAFF.

This clonotype was detected ten times or more. The chain joins TRBV21-1 to TRBJ1-5. TRBV21-1 counts as a pseudogene. The CDR3 has 16 residues. The CDR3 bases are TGTGCCAGCAGCAAAATGAACAGTCCGGTAAATCAGCCCCAGCATTTT. Its protein is CASSKMNSPVNQPQHF.

There are many counts of this clonotype. This rearrangement joins TRBV27 to TRBJ2-5; 7 bases line up with TRBD1. The J segment lost 4 bases and the V segment lost 6 bases, leaving 5 bases of the junction unmatched. Germline V lookup: CDR1 MNHEY, CDR2 SMNVEV (reference sequence). The CDR3 extends over 13 amino acids. The CDR3 here is CASRFQGVETQYF. The CDR3 bases are TGTGCCAGCAGGTTCCAGGGGGTAGAGACCCAGTACTTC.

Remarks on this clonotype: A much bigger clone sits one base away, suggesting this may be a read error. The chain recombines TRBV12-3 or TRBV12-4 with TRBJ2-1, with D hard to call. V was clipped by 1 base and J by 8 bases, with 15 bases between them. There are 15 residues in the CDR3. The CDR3 coding sequence is TGTGCCAGCAGTTTAGGGCCTATACCATACGATGAGCAGTTCTTC. Translating it yields CASSLGPIPYDEQFF.

This clonotype was found many times. This chain joins TRBV30 and TRBJ2-7; 7 nucleotides align to TRBD1. This CDR3 spans 12 amino acids. V was pared by 3 bases and J by 2 bases, with 1 base of the junction left unmatched. Germline V lookup: CDR1 GTSNPN, CDR2 SVGIG (reference sequence). CDR3 DNA sequence: TGTGCCTGGAGGACAGGGCCCTACGAGCAGTACTTC. It translates to CAWRTGPYEQYF.

This clonotype was detected ten times or more. The chain combines TRBV6-5 with TRBJ1-1, with D unresolved. Trimming removed 2 bases at V and 1 base at J, with 8 bases between. The CDR3 contains 14 residues. Germline CDR1 and CDR2: MNHEY and SVGAGI. The CDR3 nucleotides are TGTGCCAGCAGTTACGACAAAGGGAACACTGAAGCTTTCTTT. This encodes CASSYDKGNTEAFF.

This clonotype was found many times. This chain connects TRBV29-1 to TRBJ1-2, with D possibly being TRBD1 (5 bases). V gave up 6 bases and J gave up 3 bases, with 14 bases separating them. This CDR3 region has 13 residues. Germline assignment: CDR1 SQVTM and CDR2 ANQGSEA. CDR3: CSVLLGTDYGYTF. The CDR3 coding sequence is TGCAGCGTCTTATTGGGGACGGACTATGGCTACACCTTC.

This clonotype was counted at least ten times. This sequence joins TRBV14 and TRBJ2-7; D is perhaps TRBD1 or TRBD2 (5 bases each). There are 13 residues in the CDR3. With 6 bases removed from V and 1 base from J, the gap between germline ends came to 10 bases. Looked up from germline, CDR1 is SGHDN and CDR2 is FVKESK. DNA for the CDR3: TGTGCCAGCAGAGAGGGACGGTCCTACGAGCAGTACTTC. It codes for CASREGRSYEQYF.

This clonotype was seen ten or more times. The CDR3 region is CASSLEEETQYF. As DNA, the CDR3 is TGTGCCAGCAGCTTGGAGGAAGAGACCCAGTACTTC. The gene calls are TRBV5-5 and TRBJ2-5; no clear D gene. Germline assignment: CDR1 SGHKS and CDR2 YYEKEE (reference sequence). This CDR3 contains 12 residues. The V end lost 0 bases, the J end lost 3 bases, and 3 bases lay between the germline ends. Looking up the rest from reference TRBV5-5 and TRBJ2-5 gives the full variable domain: DAGVTQSPTHLIKTRGQQVTLRCSPISGHKSVSWYQQVLGQGPQFIFQYYEKEERGRGNFPDRFSARQFPNYSSELNVNALLLGDSALYLCASSLEEETQYFGPGTRLLVL.

Only a few counts were recorded for this clonotype. This chain connects TRBV28 to TRBJ2-3; 9 nucleotides align to TRBD2. The CDR3 is made up of 16 amino acids. Germline V gene sequence: CDR1 MDHEN, CDR2 SYDVKM. The V gene end was trimmed by 4 bases and the J gene end by 4 bases; junction bases not matched to a gene: 9. The CDR3 loop reads CASSYSGRRDADTQYF. The CDR3 region has the DNA TGTGCCAGCAGTTACAGCGGGAGGCGGGACGCAGATACGCAGTATTTT.

This clonotype occurred many times. This sequence joins TRBV6-1 and TRBJ2-7; D is ambiguous. The CDR3 contains 16 residues. CDR1 MNHNS and CDR2 SASEGT come from the germline V gene. V lost 6 bases and J 0 bases, leaving 18 bases between the germline ends. CDR3 in DNA: TGTGCCAGCAGAGCTACAATCAGCTCAAACTCCTACGAGCAGTACTTC. Its translation: CASRATISSNSYEQYF.

This clonotype was seen many times. J is TRBJ1-1 and V is TRBV4-1, with D perhaps TRBD1 (5 bases). The ends were cut back, 0 bases at V and 2 bases at J, with 10 bases in the middle. There are 15 residues in the CDR3. Germline CDR1 and CDR2: MGHRA and YSYEKL. This chain's CDR3 is CASSQEGAVNTEAFF. The CDR3 DNA follows: TGCGCCAGCAGCCAAGAAGGGGCGGTCAACACTGAAGCTTTCTTT.

J is TRBJ2-3 and V is TRBV7-9, with D perhaps matching TRBD1 (6 bases). Germline V CDR1 and CDR2: SEHNR, FQNEAQ (reference sequence). The CDR3 runs to 15 residues. The V end was cut by 5 bases, the J end by 1 base, with 13 bases between. Written as DNA, the CDR3 is TGTGCCAGCAGCCCGCAAAACAGGGGCACAGATACGCAGTATTTT. This codes for CASSPQNRGTDTQYF.

This clonotype was detected many times. This chain connects TRBV29-1 to TRBJ2-4; D not resolved. V dropped 4 bases and J dropped 9 bases, with 19 bases sitting between them. Germline loops: CDR1 SQVTM, CDR2 ANQGSEA. This CDR3 has 14 amino acids. CDR3 region: CSVVQTKDFVIQYF. The CDR3 DNA reads TGCAGCGTTGTACAGACGAAGGATTTCGTCATTCAGTACTTC. The entire variable domain, with the rest obtained from reference TRBV29-1 and TRBJ2-4, is as follows: SAVISQKPSRDICQRGTSLTIQCQVDSQVTMMFWYRQQPGQSLTLIATANQGSEATYESGFVIDKFPISRPNLTFSTLTVSNMSPEDSSIYLCSVVQTKDFVIQYFGAGTRLSVL.

This clonotype was seen more than once but under ten times. The rearrangement uses TRBV20-1 and TRBJ1-6; D unresolved. Germline CDR1 is DFQATT and CDR2 is SNEGSKA (reference sequence). This CDR3 is 13 amino acids long. The V gene lost 0 bases and the J gene lost 9 bases, with 9 bases spanning the gap. The CDR3 is CSARDPSISPLHF. In nucleotides, the CDR3 is TGCAGTGCTAGAGACCCTTCCATTTCACCCCTCCACTTT.

This clonotype appeared many times. V is TRBV25-1 and J is TRBJ1-5; D call uncertain. The CDR3 totals 12 residues. The germline V gene has CDR1 MGHDK and CDR2 SYGVNS. Trimming pared 4 bases from V and 6 bases from J, leaving 7 bases between. The DNA of the CDR3 is TGTGCCAGCAGTGTGGGGATTCAGCCCCAGCATTTT. This codes for CASSVGIQPQHF.

The sample holds a few counts of this clonotype. The V gene is TRBV30, the J gene TRBJ2-3, with 14 bases fitting TRBD2. The length of the CDR3 is 16 residues. From germline, CDR1 is GTSNPN and CDR2 SVGIG (reference sequence). Trimming at V came to 3 bases and at J to 2 bases, leaving 4 bases not matched to a gene. For the CDR3, the DNA is TGTGCCTGGAGCCAGGGACTAGCGGGGGACACAGATACGCAGTATTTT. This codes for CAWSQGLAGDTDTQYF.